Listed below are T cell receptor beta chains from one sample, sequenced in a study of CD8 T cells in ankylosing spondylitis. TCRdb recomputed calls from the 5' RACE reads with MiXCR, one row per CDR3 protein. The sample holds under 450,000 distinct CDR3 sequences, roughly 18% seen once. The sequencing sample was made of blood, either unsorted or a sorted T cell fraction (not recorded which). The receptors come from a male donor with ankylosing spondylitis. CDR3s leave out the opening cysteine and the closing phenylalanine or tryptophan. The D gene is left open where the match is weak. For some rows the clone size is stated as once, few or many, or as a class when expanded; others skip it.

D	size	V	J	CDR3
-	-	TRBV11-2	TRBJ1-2	ASSLDGRRVGYT
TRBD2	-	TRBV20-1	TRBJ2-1	SARVRLAGAYNEQF
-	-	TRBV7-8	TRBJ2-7	ASSLQGPQSRSYEQY
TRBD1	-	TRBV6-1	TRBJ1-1	ASMGAPGQGDTEAF
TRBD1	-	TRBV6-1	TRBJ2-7	ASRDRFTDEQY
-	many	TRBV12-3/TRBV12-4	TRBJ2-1	ASGRAGYNEQF
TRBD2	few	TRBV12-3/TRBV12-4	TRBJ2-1	ASLLSSGRASGSSYNEQF
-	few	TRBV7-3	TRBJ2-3	ASSPDGASDTQY
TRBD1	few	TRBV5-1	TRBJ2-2	ASSPGGQANTGELF
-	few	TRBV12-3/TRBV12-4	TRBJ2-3	ASRGETDTQY
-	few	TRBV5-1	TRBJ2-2	AIKGRRAGELF
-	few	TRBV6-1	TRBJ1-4	ASSESGPIYGKLF
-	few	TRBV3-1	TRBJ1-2	ASSQVRGNDGYT
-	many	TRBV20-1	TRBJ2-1	SARDSTREQF
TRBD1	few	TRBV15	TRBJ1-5	ATSRDKGGSLRRGNQPQH
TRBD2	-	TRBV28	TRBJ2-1	ASSLLGLAGVNEQF
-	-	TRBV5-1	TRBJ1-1	ASSSRVTGNTEAF
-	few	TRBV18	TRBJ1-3	ASSPTESSGNTIY
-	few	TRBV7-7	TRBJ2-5	ASSLTVIETQY
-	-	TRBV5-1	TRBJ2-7	ASSLDDRPYEQY
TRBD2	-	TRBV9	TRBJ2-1	ASSVQAGEVGEQF
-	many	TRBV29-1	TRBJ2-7	SVEDVGVKQY
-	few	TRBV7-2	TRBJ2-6	ASSLLRAASGANVLT
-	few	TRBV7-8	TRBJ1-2	ASSLLGGVGGSNYGYT
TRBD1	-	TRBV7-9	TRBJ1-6	ASSLEGTGSDSPLH
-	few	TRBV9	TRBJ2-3	ASSVAVDTQY
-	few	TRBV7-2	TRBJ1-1	ASSLGRDMKTEAF
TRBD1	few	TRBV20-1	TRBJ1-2	SATQGGNGYT
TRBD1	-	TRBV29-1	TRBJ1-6	SVAEQGDSNSPLH
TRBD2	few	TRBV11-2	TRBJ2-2	ASSSGPRTSGSPGELF
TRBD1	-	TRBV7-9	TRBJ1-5	ASSTGTGPYQPQH
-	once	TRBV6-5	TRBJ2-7	ASSYAPGESNEQY
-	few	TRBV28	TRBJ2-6	ASRRVSGANVLT
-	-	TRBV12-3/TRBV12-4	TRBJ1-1	ASMRKSPGRRRTEAF
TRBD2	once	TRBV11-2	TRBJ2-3	ASSFSSGGAGAGDTQY
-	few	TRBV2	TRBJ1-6	ASTSRGGNSPLH
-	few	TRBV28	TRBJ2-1	ASSRRYEQF
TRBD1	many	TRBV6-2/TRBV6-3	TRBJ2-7	ASIKPGQGANEQY
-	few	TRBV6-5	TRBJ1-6	ASSYLEGSSPLH
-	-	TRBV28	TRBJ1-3	ASTAGGHTIY
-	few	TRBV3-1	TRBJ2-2	ASSDRAPGELF
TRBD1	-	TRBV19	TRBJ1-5	ASRDSRYSNQPQH
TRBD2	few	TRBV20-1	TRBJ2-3	SAKKPAAGVRTDTQY
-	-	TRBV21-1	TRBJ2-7	ASSGWEHHSYEQY